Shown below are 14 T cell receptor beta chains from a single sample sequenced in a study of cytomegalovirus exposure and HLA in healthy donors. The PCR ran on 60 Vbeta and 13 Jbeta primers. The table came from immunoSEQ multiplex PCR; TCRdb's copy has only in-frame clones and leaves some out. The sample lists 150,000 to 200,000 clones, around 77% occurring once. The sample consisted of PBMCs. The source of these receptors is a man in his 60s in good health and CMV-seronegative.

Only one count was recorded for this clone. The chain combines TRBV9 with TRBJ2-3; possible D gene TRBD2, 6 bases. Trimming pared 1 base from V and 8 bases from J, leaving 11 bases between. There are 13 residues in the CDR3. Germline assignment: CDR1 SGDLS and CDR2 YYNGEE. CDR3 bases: TGTGCCAGCAGCGTAACTCCGACTAGTACGCAGTATTTT. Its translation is CASSVTPTSTQYF.

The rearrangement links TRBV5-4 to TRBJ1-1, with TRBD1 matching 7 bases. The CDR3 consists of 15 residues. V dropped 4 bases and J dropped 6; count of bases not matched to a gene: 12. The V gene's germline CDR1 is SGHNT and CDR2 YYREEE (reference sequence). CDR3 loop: CASSPGGRGWAEAFF. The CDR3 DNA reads TGTGCCAGCAGCCCCGGGGGCAGGGGGTGGGCTGAAGCTTTCTTT. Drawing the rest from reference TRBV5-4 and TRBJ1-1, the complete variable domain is ETGVTQSPTHLIKTRGQQVTLRCSSQSGHNTVSWYQQALGQGPQFIFQYYREEENGRGNFPPRFSGLQFPNYSSELNVNALELDDSALYLCASSPGGRGWAEAFFGQGTRLTVV.

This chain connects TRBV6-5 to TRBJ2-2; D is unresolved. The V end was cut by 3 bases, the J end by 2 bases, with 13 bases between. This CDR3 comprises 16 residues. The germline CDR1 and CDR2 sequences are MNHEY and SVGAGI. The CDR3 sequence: CASSYNAEINTGELFF. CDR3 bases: TGTGCCAGCAGTTATAACGCGGAGATAAACACCGGGGAGCTGTTTTTT.

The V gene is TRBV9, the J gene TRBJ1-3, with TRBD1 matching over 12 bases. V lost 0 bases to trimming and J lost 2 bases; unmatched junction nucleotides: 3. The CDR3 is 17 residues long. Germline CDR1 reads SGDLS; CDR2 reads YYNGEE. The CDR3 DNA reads TGTGCCAGCAGCGTAGGGGGGACAGGGGGCACTGGAAACACCATATATTTT. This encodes CASSVGGTGGTGNTIYF.

The CDR3 spells CATNRSNQPQHF. The CDR3 bases are TGTGCCACCAACAGGAGCAATCAGCCCCAGCATTTT. The rearrangement links TRBV6-6 to TRBJ1-5; weak D call: TRBD1 (5 bases). The CDR3 extends over 12 amino acids. Germline CDR1 is MNHNY and CDR2 is SVGAGI (reference sequence). Trimming shortened V by 10 bases and J by 1 base, and 8 bases separated the two germline ends.

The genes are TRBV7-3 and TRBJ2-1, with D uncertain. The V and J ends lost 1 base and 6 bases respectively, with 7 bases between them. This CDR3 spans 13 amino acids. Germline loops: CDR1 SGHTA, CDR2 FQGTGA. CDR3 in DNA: TGTGCCAGCAGCTTAAATAGCCCCAATGAGCAGTTCTTC. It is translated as CASSLNSPNEQFF. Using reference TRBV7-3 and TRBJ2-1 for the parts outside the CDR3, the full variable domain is GAGVSQTPSNKVTEKGKYVELRCDPISGHTALYWYRQSLGQGPEFLIYFQGTGAADDSGLPNDRFFAVRPEGSVSTLKIQRTERGDSAVYLCASSLNSPNEQFFGPGTRLTVL.

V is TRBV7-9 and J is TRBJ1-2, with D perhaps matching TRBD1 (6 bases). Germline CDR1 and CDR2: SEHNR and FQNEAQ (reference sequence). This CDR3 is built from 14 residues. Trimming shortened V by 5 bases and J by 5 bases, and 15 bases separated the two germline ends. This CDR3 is CASSTNTGPYGYTF. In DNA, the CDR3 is TGTGCCAGCAGCACCAATACAGGGCCATATGGCTACACCTTC.

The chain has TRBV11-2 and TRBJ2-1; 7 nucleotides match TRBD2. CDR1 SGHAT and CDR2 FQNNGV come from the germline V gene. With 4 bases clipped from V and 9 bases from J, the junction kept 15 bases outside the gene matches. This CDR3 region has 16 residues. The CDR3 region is CASSSSGGVGAVEQFF. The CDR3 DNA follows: TGTGCCAGCAGCTCATCGGGGGGTGTGGGAGCGGTTGAGCAGTTCTTC.

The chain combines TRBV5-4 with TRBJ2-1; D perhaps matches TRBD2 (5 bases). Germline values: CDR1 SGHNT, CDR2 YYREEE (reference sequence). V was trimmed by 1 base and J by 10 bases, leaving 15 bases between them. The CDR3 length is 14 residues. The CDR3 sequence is CASSLSRDREEQFF. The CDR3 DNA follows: TGTGCCAGCAGCTTGTCTCGGGATAGGGAGGAGCAGTTCTTC.

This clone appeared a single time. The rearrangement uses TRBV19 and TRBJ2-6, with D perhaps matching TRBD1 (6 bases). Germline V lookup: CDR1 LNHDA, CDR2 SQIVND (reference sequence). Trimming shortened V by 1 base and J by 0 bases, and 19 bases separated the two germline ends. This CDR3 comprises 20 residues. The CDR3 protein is CASSIGWGRALISGANVLTF. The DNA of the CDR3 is TGTGCCAGTAGTATAGGTTGGGGGCGGGCCCTCATCTCTGGGGCCAACGTCCTGACTTTC.

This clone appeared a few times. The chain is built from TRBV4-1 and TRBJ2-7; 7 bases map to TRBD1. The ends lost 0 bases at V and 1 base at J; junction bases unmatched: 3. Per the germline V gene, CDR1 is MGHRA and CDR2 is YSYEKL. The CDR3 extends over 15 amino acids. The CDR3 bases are TGCGCCAGCAGCCAAGATTTACAGGGGTCCTACGAGCAGTACTTC. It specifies CASSQDLQGSYEQYF.

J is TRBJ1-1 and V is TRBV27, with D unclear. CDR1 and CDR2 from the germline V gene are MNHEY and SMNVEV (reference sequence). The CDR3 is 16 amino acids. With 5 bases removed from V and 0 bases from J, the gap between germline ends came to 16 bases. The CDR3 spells CASSPPQTAMNTEAFF. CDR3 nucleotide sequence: TGTGCCAGCAGTCCGCCCCAGACTGCCATGAACACTGAAGCTTTCTTT.

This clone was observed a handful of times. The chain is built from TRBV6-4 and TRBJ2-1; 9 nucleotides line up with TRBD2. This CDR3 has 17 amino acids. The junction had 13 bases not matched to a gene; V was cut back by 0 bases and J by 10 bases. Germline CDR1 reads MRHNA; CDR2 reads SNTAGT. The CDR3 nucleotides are TGTGCCAGCAGTGACTCGATACGGCGGGGGGGCATTGGAGAGCAGTTCTTC. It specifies CASSDSIRRGGIGEQFF.

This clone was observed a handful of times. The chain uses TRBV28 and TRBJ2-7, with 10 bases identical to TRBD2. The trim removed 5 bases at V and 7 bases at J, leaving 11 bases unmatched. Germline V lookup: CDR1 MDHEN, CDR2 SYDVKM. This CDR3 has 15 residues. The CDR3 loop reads CASSPGGAGGREQYF. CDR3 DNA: TGTGCCAGCAGTCCCGGGGGAGCGGGAGGGCGTGAGCAGTACTTC. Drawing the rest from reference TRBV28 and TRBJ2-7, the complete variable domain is DVKVTQSSRYLVKRTGEKVFLECVQDMDHENMFWYRQDPGLGLRLIYFSYDVKMKEKGDIPEGYSVSREKKERFSLILESASTNQTSMYLCASSPGGAGGREQYFGPGTRLTVT.